Here is one T cell receptor beta chain with its context. A junction end diverges from the germline sequence, so it may reflect a read error. This sample is part of a study of blood T cell repertoires in COVID-19. Across the study: The United States, Italy and Spain provided the acute and convalescent COVID-19 samples. T cells, B-cell-depleted T cells, or PBMCs supplied cDNA or gDNA.

Original processing methods: Amplification from reference gene primers served as the basis for estimated nucleated cell counts. The assay was immunoSEQ multiplex PCR, and TCRdb's table has in-frame clones only and misses some. V, J and clone size are taken as reported in that table, and D and trimming were inferred from the DNA itself. The table lists roughly 120,000 clones, roughly 85% of them singletons. The CDR3 runs 15 residues. Germline assignment: CDR1 SSHAT and CDR2 FNYEAQ (reference sequence). V is TRBV7-7 and J is TRBJ1-4, with D perhaps matching TRBD1 (6 bases). This clonotype was sampled from a man between 35 and 55 years old with acute or convalescent COVID-19. The sequencing input was peripheral blood. In nucleotides, the CDR3 is TGTGCTAGCAGCTCAGGGGTGCGGATCGGTGAAAAACTGTTTTTT. Its protein product is CASSSGVRIGEKLFF.